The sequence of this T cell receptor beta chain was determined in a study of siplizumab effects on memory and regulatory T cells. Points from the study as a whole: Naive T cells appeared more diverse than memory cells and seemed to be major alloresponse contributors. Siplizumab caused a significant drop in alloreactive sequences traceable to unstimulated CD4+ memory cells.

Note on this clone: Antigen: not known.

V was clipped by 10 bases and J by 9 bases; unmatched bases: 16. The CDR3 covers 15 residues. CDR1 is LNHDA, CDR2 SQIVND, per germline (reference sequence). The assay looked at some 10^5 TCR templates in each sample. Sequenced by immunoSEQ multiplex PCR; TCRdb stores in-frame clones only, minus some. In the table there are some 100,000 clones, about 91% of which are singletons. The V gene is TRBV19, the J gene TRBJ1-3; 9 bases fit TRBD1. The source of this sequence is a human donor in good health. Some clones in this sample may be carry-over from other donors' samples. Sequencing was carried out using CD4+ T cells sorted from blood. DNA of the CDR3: TGTGCCACCCGGTCGGTACAGGGGGCGAGAAGCACCATATATTTT. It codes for CATRSVQGARSTIYF.